Each of the 15 T cell receptor beta chains below was sequenced from the same sample in a study of blood T cell repertoires in COVID-19 (dated by TCRdb to about 2020). Library preparation used the immunoSEQ multiplex PCR assay. TCRdb obtained this table from immuneACCESS and retained in-frame rearrangements with V and J assigned. These tables miss some clones; where compared with another copy, unresolved V genes account for less than half of the shortfall, and the remainder is unexplained. This sample comprises hundreds of thousands of clones, about 91% of them detected only once. The ten largest make up about an eighth of the sample. The sequenced sample was peripheral blood. The source of these receptors is a woman aged 55-75 years with acute or convalescent COVID-19.

The chain recombines TRBV7-2 with TRBJ2-2; D uncertain. In germline, CDR1 is SGHTA, CDR2 FQGNSA. V was clipped by 2 bases and J by 0 bases, with 4 bases between them. The CDR3 runs 14 residues. The CDR3 DNA follows: TGTGCCAGCAGCTTAATAGCGAACACCGGGGAGCTGTTTTTT. Translating it yields CASSLIANTGELFF.

This clone has a handful of counts. The V call is TRBV7-9, the J call TRBJ2-6; 8 bases agree with TRBD1. The V and J ends lost 8 bases and 1 base, in that order; junction bases with no gene match: 16. The CDR3 contains 19 residues. CDR1 and CDR2 from the germline V gene are SEHNR and FQNEAQ (reference sequence). CDR3 in amino acids: CASFPLPGQELSGANVLTF. The CDR3 coding sequence is TGTGCCAGCTTCCCCCTTCCGGGACAGGAATTATCTGGGGCCAACGTCCTGACTTTC. Together with reference TRBV7-9 and TRBJ2-6, the CDR3 gives the full variable domain: DTGVSQNPRHKITKRGQNVTFRCDPISEHNRLYWYRQTLGQGPEFLTYFQNEAQLEKSRLLSDRFSAERPKGSFSTLEIQRTEQGDSAMYLCASFPLPGQELSGANVLTFGAGSRLTVL.

The chain uses TRBV23-1 and TRBJ1-1; D unresolved. TRBV23-1 is known as an ORF, though its function is uncertain. The CDR3 covers 13 residues. The CDR3 loop reads CGRREALNTEAFF. In nucleotides, the CDR3 is TGCGGTAGAAGGGAGGCATTGAACACTGAAGCTTTCTTT.

The J gene is TRBJ1-3, the V gene TRBV7-8; D ambiguous. This CDR3 region has 14 residues. CDR1 and CDR2 (germline): SGHVS, FQNEAQ. V was cut by 5 bases and J by 0 bases, with 8 bases left in between. CDR3 DNA sequence: TGTGCCAGCAGCCCGACACTCTCTGGAAACACCATATATTTT. Amino acid sequence: CASSPTLSGNTIYF.

The chain is built from TRBV28 and TRBJ1-1, with a weak D call TRBD1 (5 bases). Looked up from germline, CDR1 is MDHEN and CDR2 is SYDVKM. This CDR3 has 14 amino acids. The ends were cut back, 1 base at V and 3 bases at J, with 9 bases in the middle. The CDR3 DNA reads as TGTGCCAGCAGTTTATTGGGCAGGGACACTGAAGCTTTCTTT. Its protein product is CASSLLGRDTEAFF.

The chain links TRBV9 to TRBJ2-7; D not resolved. The CDR3 has 15 amino acids. The germline V gene has CDR1 SGDLS and CDR2 YYNGEE. Trimming stripped 1 base from V and 3 bases from J, with 14 bases between. The CDR3 sequence: CASSVLGSGFYEQYF. The CDR3 DNA sequence: TGTGCCAGCAGCGTACTAGGTTCCGGTTTCTACGAGCAGTACTTC.

CDR3 nucleotides: TGTGCCAGCGGTCGTTCGGGGGACAGCTCCTACGAGCAGTACTTC. Protein product: CASGRSGDSSYEQYF. The chain has TRBV27 and TRBJ2-7; D is possibly TRBD1 (7 bases). This CDR3 region has 15 residues. Deletions cut 8 bases from V and 0 bases from J, with 17 bases between. The germline V gene has CDR1 MNHEY and CDR2 SMNVEV (reference sequence).

This clone has just one count. The chain couples TRBV6-2 or TRBV6-3 to TRBJ1-1; 7 bases are a match to TRBD1. V shed 6 bases, J shed 4 bases, and the junction held 8 bases outside the gene matches. In germline, CDR1 is MNHEY, CDR2 SVGEGT. The CDR3 extends over 14 amino acids. CDR3 nucleotide sequence: TGTGCCAGCAGCCAGACAGGGTTTGGCACTGAAGCTTTCTTT. Translated: CASSQTGFGTEAFF.

The rearrangement joins TRBV5-8 to TRBJ1-5; D not resolved. This CDR3 is 11 amino acids long. V was pared by 4 bases and J by 11 bases, with 10 bases between. Germline lookup yields CDR1 SGHTS and CDR2 YDEGEE. The CDR3 sequence: CASSLPGAQHF. CDR3 DNA sequence: TGTGCCAGCAGCCTTCCCGGGGCCCAGCATTTT.

The gene calls are TRBV7-2 and TRBJ1-5; a possible D gene is TRBD1 (6 bases). The V gene lost 3 bases and the J gene lost 7 bases, with 10 bases spanning the gap. The CDR3 spans 13 residues. The germline CDR1 and CDR2 sequences are SGHTA and FQGNSA. The CDR3 nucleotides are TGTGCCAGCAGCTTCAGGGGAGACCAGCCCCAGCATTTT. Translated, it gives CASSFRGDQPQHF. The full variable domain, with the rest looked up from reference TRBV7-2 and TRBJ1-5, is GAGVSQSPSNKVTEKGKDVELRCDPISGHTALYWYRQSLGQGLEFLIYFQGNSAPDKSGLPSDRFSAERTGGSVSTLTIQRTQQEDSAVYLCASSFRGDQPQHFGDGTRLSIL.

This clone is a singleton in its sample. The CDR3 region has the DNA TGTGCCAGCAGTTCCCCCGGGACAGGGTTAGAGACCCAGTACTTC. This encodes CASSSPGTGLETQYF. The chain combines TRBV28 with TRBJ2-5; 9 nucleotides match TRBD1. Trimming took 4 bases from V and 4 from J; bases not matched to a gene: 7. CDR3 size: 15 residues. From germline, CDR1 is MDHEN and CDR2 SYDVKM.

This clone showed up many times. V is TRBV20-1 and J is TRBJ2-1; D is unclear. The CDR3 is made up of 12 amino acids. The ends were cut back, 3 bases at V and 7 bases at J, with 10 bases in the middle. Germline-derived CDR1 and CDR2 are DFQATT and SNEGSKA (reference sequence). The CDR3 sequence: CSASPAINEQFF. CDR3 nucleotides: TGCAGTGCTAGTCCTGCGATTAATGAGCAGTTCTTC.

The chain joins TRBV5-6 to TRBJ2-7, with D maybe TRBD1 (5 bases). Germline CDR1 reads SGHDT; CDR2 reads YYEEEE. The V end lost 4 bases, the J end lost 0 bases, and 11 bases lay between the germline ends. The CDR3 is made up of 14 amino acids. The chain's CDR3 is CASSRAGFSYEQYF. CDR3 sequence (DNA): TGTGCCAGCAGCCGTGCAGGGTTCTCCTACGAGCAGTACTTC.

This chain connects TRBV15 to TRBJ1-3, with 7 bases aligning to TRBD1. Germline lookup yields CDR1 LNHNV and CDR2 YYDKDF (reference sequence). This CDR3 has 16 amino acids. With 3 bases clipped from V and 3 bases from J, the junction kept 8 bases outside the gene matches. The CDR3 protein is CATSSGQDPFGNTIYF. The CDR3 DNA reads TGTGCCACCAGCAGTGGACAGGACCCTTTTGGAAACACCATATATTTT.

This sequence joins TRBV5-1 and TRBJ2-7; TRBD1 aligns across 7 bases. CDR3 size: 17 residues. CDR1 and CDR2 (germline): SGHRS, YFSETQ. V shed 0 bases and J 1 base; nucleotides not matched to a gene: 10. This CDR3 is CASSLAATGWESYEQYF. In DNA form, the CDR3 reads TGCGCCAGCAGCTTGGCCGCGACAGGGTGGGAATCCTACGAGCAGTACTTC.